These 3 T cell receptor beta chains originate from one sample sequenced in a study of beta chain features in type 1 diabetes. All of the isolated RNA was reverse transcribed, so expressed TCRB transcripts were sequenced. Some clones are missing from TCRdb's copy, which holds only in-frame ones; the method was immunoSEQ multiplex PCR. The sample carries 300,000 to 400,000 clones, 10% to 15% recorded once. The source material was naive CD4+ T cells from blood. Receptor source: a man in his late teens or twenties in good health.

The chain couples TRBV5-4 to TRBJ2-3; TRBD2 agrees at 14 bases. The CDR3 covers 15 residues. Per the germline V gene, CDR1 is SGHNT and CDR2 is YYREEE (reference sequence). With V trimmed by 4 bases and J by 4 bases, 2 bases remained unmatched. CDR3 loop: CASSTGLAGADTQYF. The CDR3 coding sequence is TGTGCCAGCAGCACGGGACTAGCGGGGGCAGATACGCAGTATTTT.

This clone was counted between two and nine times. The chain uses TRBV7-9 and TRBJ1-3, with a tentative D call TRBD1 (6 bases). Trimming pared 5 bases from V and 0 bases from J, leaving 17 bases between. This CDR3 comprises 17 residues. Germline V gene lookup returns CDR1 SEHNR and CDR2 FQNEAQ (reference sequence). The CDR3, as DNA: TGTGCCAGCAGCCCCGCCCCAGGGGCACACTCTGGAAACACCATATATTTT. Its translation: CASSPAPGAHSGNTIYF.

The CDR3 spells CASSSDPGTGPGELFF. The CDR3 nucleotides are TGTGCCAGCAGTTCCGACCCCGGGACAGGCCCCGGGGAGCTGTTTTTT. The chain recombines TRBV7-3 with TRBJ2-2, with TRBD1 identical over 8 bases. The CDR3 loop spans 16 amino acids. V lost 6 bases, J lost 6 bases, and 12 bases stayed unmatched. The V gene's germline CDR1 is SGHTA and CDR2 FQGTGA. The full variable domain, with the rest looked up from reference TRBV7-3 and TRBJ2-2, is GAGVSQTPSNKVTEKGKYVELRCDPISGHTALYWYRQSLGQGPEFLIYFQGTGAADDSGLPNDRFFAVRPEGSVSTLKIQRTERGDSAVYLCASSSDPGTGPGELFFGEGSRLTVL.